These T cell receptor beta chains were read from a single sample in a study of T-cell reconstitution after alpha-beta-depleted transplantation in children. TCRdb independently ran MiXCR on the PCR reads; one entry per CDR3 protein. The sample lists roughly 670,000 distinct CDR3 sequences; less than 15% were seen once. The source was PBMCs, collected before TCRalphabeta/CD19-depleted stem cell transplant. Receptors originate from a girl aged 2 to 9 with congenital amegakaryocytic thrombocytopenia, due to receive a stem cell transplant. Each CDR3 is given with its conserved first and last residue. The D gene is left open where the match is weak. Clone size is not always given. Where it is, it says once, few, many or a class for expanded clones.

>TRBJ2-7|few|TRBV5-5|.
CASSFQLRRDEQYF
TGTGCCAGCAGCTTCCAACTACGAAGGGACGAGCAGTACTTC
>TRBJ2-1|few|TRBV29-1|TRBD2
CSVDLELAGYEQFF
TGCAGCGTTGATTTGGAACTAGCGGGATATGAGCAGTTCTTC
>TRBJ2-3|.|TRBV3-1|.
CASSQAPVGTSTDTQYF
TGTGCCAGCAGCCAGGCACCGGTGGGTACTAGCACAGATACGCAGTATTTT
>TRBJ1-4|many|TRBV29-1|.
CSVRAATNEKLFF
TGCAGCGTCCGGGCTGCAACTAATGAAAAACTGTTTTTT
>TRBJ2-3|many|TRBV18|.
CASSWRDGGTDTQYF
TGTGCCAGCTCATGGCGGGACGGGGGCACAGATACGCAGTATTTT
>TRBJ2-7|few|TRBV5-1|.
CASSRDRPYEQYF
TGCGCCAGCAGCCGGGACCGTCCCTACGAGCAGTACTTC
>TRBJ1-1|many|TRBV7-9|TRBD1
CASRNRGNTEAFF
TGTGCCAGCAGGAACAGGGGGAACACTGAAGCTTTCTTT
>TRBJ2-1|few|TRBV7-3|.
CASSLSVGAPGYGGYNEQFF
TGTGCCAGCAGCTTAAGTGTTGGGGCCCCGGGATATGGAGGATACAATGAGCAGTTCTTC
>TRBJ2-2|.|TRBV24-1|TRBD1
CATSEGKRDSFTGELFF
TGTGCCACCAGTGAGGGAAAGAGGGACAGCTTCACCGGGGAGCTGTTTTTT
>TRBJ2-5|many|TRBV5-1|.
CASGNRWAAETQYF
TGCGCCAGCGGGAACCGGTGGGCTGCTGAGACCCAGTACTTC
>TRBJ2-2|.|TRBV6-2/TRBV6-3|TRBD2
CASSYNLAVLAGELFF
TGTGCCAGCAGTTATAACCTAGCGGTTCTGGCGGGGGAGCTGTTTTTT
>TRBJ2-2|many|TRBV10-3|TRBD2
CAIRLAGEAGELFF
TGTGCCATCCGACTAGCGGGTGAGGCCGGGGAGCTGTTTTTT
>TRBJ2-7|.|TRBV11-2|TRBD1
CASRRPGQGRYEQYF
TGTGCCAGCAGACGTCCGGGACAGGGGAGGTACGAGCAGTACTTC
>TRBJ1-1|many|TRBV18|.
CASSPRVEVTEAFF
TGTGCCAGCTCACCCAGAGTCGAGGTAACTGAAGCTTTCTTT
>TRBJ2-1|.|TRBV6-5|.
CASSSVSSSYNEQFF
TGTGCCAGCAGTTCGGTGTCTAGCTCCTACAATGAGCAGTTCTTC
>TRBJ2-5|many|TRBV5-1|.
CASSLPGEETQYF
TGTGCCAGCAGCTTACCAGGGGAAGAGACCCAGTACTTC
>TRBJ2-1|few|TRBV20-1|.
CSARDLGLSRLSGDYNEQFF
TGCAGTGCTAGAGATCTCGGTCTCTCTAGGCTGTCAGGGGACTACAATGAGCAGTTCTTC
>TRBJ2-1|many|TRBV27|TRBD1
CASSFNLGTGGEQFF
TGTGCCAGCAGTTTTAACCTCGGGACAGGGGGTGAGCAGTTCTTC
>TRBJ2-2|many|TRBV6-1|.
CASSRNGPEGELFF
TGTGCCAGCAGTCGTAACGGACCTGAGGGGGAGCTGTTTTTT
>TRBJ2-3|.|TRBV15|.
CATSTGPTADTQYF
TGTGCCACCAGCACGGGCCCCACCGCGGATACGCAGTATTTT
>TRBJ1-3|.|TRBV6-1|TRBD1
CASSEQGAPRNTIYF
TGTGCCAGCAGTGAACAGGGGGCGCCCCGAAACACCATATATTTT
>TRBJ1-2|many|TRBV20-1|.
CSADDRSHYGYTF
TGCAGTGCCGATGACAGGAGCCACTATGGCTACACCTTC
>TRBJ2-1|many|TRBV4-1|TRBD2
CASSQEGTSSEQFF
TGCGCCAGCAGCCAAGAAGGGACTAGCAGTGAGCAGTTCTTC
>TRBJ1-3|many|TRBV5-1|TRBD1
CASSGTGYMGNTIYF
TGCGCCAGCAGCGGGACAGGGTATATGGGAAACACCATATATTTT
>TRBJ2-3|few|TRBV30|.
CAWGGSESSTDTQYF
TGTGCCTGGGGGGGGTCTGAGTCTAGCACAGATACGCAGTATTTT
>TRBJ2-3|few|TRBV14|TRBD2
CASSLYVGRGATDTQYF
TGTGCCAGCAGCCTATACGTCGGGAGGGGGGCGACAGATACGCAGTATTTT
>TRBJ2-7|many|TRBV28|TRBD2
CASSLPLSLAGVTGEQYF
TGTGCCAGCAGTTTACCCCTGTCACTAGCGGGAGTAACGGGAGAGCAGTACTTC
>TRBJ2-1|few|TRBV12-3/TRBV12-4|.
CASTRLAHNEQFF
TGTGCCAGCACCCGACTCGCCCACAATGAGCAGTTCTTC
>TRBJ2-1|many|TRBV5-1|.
CASSAGLGNRDEQFF
TGCGCCAGCAGCGCCGGACTGGGCAATAGGGATGAGCAGTTCTTC
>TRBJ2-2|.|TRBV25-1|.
CASSEGGYTGELFF
TGTGCCAGCAGTGAAGGGGGCTACACCGGGGAGCTGTTTTTT
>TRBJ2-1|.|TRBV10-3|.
CAISDRDHAGYNEQFF
TGTGCCATCAGTGACCGCGACCACGCGGGTTACAATGAGCAGTTCTTC
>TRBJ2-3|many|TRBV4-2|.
CASSQDWERTDTQYF
TGTGCCAGCAGCCAAGATTGGGAGCGGACAGATACGCAGTATTTT
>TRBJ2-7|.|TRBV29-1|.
CSVRDRDSYEQYF
TGCAGCGTGCGGGACAGAGATTCCTACGAGCAGTACTTC
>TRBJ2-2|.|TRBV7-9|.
CASSLGAGRNTGELFF
TGTGCCAGCAGCTTAGGAGCGGGCCGAAACACCGGGGAGCTGTTTTTT
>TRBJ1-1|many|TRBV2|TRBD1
CASSLGQGHTEAFF
TGTGCCAGCAGTCTCGGACAGGGGCACACTGAAGCTTTCTTT
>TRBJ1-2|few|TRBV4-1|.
CASSQYWVRGYTF
TGCGCCAGCAGCCAATACTGGGTCCGCGGCTACACCTTC